This is a list of T cell receptor beta chains from one sample in a study of blood T cell repertoires in COVID-19. This table comes from immunoSEQ multiplex PCR, and its TCRdb copy is limited to in-frame clones, with some not included. Of over 200,000 clones listed, around four fifths are singletons. Source material: peripheral blood. All receptors come from an elderly man with acute or convalescent COVID-19. Each CDR3 is given with its conserved first and last residue. The D gene is left open where the match is weak. Some rows mark clone size as missing; the rest say once, few, many or name a class of expanded clone.

clone_size	v_call	d_call	cdr3_length	j_call	cdr3_aa	cdr3_nt
once	TRBV27	TRBD1	18	TRBJ2-7	CASSLRVAGQGVPYEQYF	TGTGCCAGCAGTTTAAGGGTTGCAGGACAGGGGGTCCCCTACGAGCAGTACTTC
-	TRBV28	TRBD2	17	TRBJ2-2	CASSLLAGGKNTGELFF	TGTGCCAGCAGTTTATTGGCGGGAGGGAAGAACACCGGGGAGCTGTTTTTT
few	TRBV2	TRBD1	15	TRBJ2-7	CASRNGAGGSYEQYF	TGTGCCAGCAGAAACGGGGCAGGGGGTAGCTACGAGCAGTACTTC
-	TRBV5-1	-	15	TRBJ2-3	CASKNAGQITDTQYF	TGCGCCAGTAAGAACGCGGGACAGATAACAGATACGCAGTATTTT
-	TRBV6-5	-	15	TRBJ2-7	CASTLRGGLSYEQYF	TGTGCCAGCACCCTAAGGGGCGGTCTCTCCTACGAGCAGTACTTC
-	TRBV28	-	17	TRBJ2-1	CASRSPRAWSSYNEQFF	TGTGCCAGCAGATCCCCCAGGGCTTGGAGCTCCTACAATGAGCAGTTCTTC
many	TRBV4-2	-	14	TRBJ1-1	CASSQGGILTEAFF	TGTGCCAGCAGCCAAGGAGGGATCCTCACTGAAGCTTTCTTT
-	TRBV6-2/TRBV6-3	TRBD2	18	TRBJ2-3	CASSYLIGGGTSTDTQYF	TGTGCCAGCAGTTACCTAATTGGCGGGGGGACCAGCACAGATACGCAGTATTTT
few	TRBV7-9	TRBD1	16	TRBJ1-4	CASSLITGAINEKLFF	TGTGCCAGCAGCTTAATTACAGGGGCGATAAATGAAAAACTGTTTTTT
-	TRBV5-1	-	15	TRBJ2-1	CASSLAGVAYNEQFF	TGCGCCAGCAGCTTGGCAGGGGTAGCCTACAATGAGCAGTTCTTC
once	TRBV6-5	-	13	TRBJ1-1	CASRTTSRTEAFF	TGTGCCAGCAGAACGACCTCCAGGACTGAAGCTTTCTTT
once	TRBV4-1	TRBD1	16	TRBJ1-4	CASSQGQGALYEKLFF	TGCGCCAGCAGCCAAGGACAGGGGGCATTGTATGAAAAACTGTTTTTT
-	TRBV5-1	TRBD2	15	TRBJ2-5	CASRRASGTQETQYF	TGCGCCAGCCGCCGGGCTAGCGGAACCCAAGAGACCCAGTACTTC
-	TRBV9	TRBD2	16	TRBJ2-3	CASSGGLAKGTDTQYF	TGTGCCAGCAGCGGGGGACTAGCCAAGGGCACAGATACGCAGTATTTT
-	TRBV19	-	15	TRBJ2-1	CASSGGPNPNNEQFF	TGTGCCAGTAGTGGAGGGCCGAACCCAAACAATGAGCAGTTCTTC
-	TRBV7-2	-	17	TRBJ1-3	CASSLAGTPFSGNTIYF	TGTGCCAGCAGCTTAGCCGGGACACCTTTCTCTGGAAACACCATATATTTT
-	TRBV5-4	-	13	TRBJ2-5	CASSTGAGETQYF	TGTGCCAGCAGCACAGGGGCGGGGGAGACCCAGTACTTC
once	TRBV6-5	TRBD2	15	TRBJ2-7	CASTQGTSGSYEQYF	TGTGCCAGCACTCAAGGGACTAGCGGTTCCTACGAGCAGTACTTC
-	TRBV6-5	TRBD1	15	TRBJ1-5	CASRADRRGNQPQHF	TGTGCCAGCAGGGCGGACAGGCGAGGCAATCAGCCCCAGCATTTT
once	TRBV6-5	-	14	TRBJ2-4	CASRPEGMGNIQYF	TGTGCCAGCAGGCCCGAGGGAATGGGAAACATTCAGTACTTC
-	TRBV12-3/TRBV12-4	-	13	TRBJ2-7	CASSLSQNYEQYF	TGTGCCAGCAGTTTGTCCCAGAACTACGAGCAGTACTTC
-	TRBV25-1	TRBD1	13	TRBJ1-2	CASSFADRVGYTF	TGTGCCAGCAGTTTTGCGGACAGGGTCGGCTACACCTTC
-	TRBV7-6	TRBD2	16	TRBJ2-5	CASSLGPGLATETQYF	TGTGCCAGCAGCTTAGGGCCGGGACTAGCTACAGAGACCCAGTACTTC
-	TRBV27	TRBD1	14	TRBJ1-2	CASSKTGSVYGYTF	TGTGCCAGCAGCAAGACAGGGAGTGTCTATGGCTACACCTTC
-	TRBV6-8	-	13	TRBJ1-2	CASSPGGLYGYTF	TGTGCCAGCAGCCCCGGGGGTTTATATGGCTACACCTTC
-	TRBV5-4	-	12	TRBJ2-7	CASSLVSSEQYF	TGTGCCAGCAGCTTGGTTTCGAGCGAGCAGTACTTC
-	TRBV19	-	13	TRBJ2-7	CASSMDFPGEQYF	TGTGCCAGTAGTATGGACTTCCCCGGGGAGCAGTACTTC
-	TRBV10-2	TRBD2	17	TRBJ2-7	CASSENLGGAGHYEQYF	TGCGCCAGCAGTGAGAACTTGGGTGGAGCGGGGCACTACGAGCAGTACTTC
-	TRBV18	-	14	TRBJ1-1	CASSPQQGNTEAFF	TGTGCCAGCTCACCACAACAGGGGAACACTGAAGCTTTCTTT
-	TRBV10-3	-	14	TRBJ1-5	CAISEMRVNQPQHF	TGTGCCATCAGTGAGATGAGGGTGAATCAGCCCCAGCATTTT
-	TRBV12-3/TRBV12-4	-	12	TRBJ1-2	CASSSDSSGYTF	TGTGCCAGCAGTTCGGACAGTAGTGGCTACACCTTC
-	TRBV7-8	TRBD2	16	TRBJ2-3	CASTKLGGTFTDTQYF	TGTGCCAGCACCAAGCTCGGGGGGACTTTCACAGATACGCAGTATTTT
-	TRBV29-1	-	12	TRBJ1-2	CSSKKGDYGYTF	TGCAGCTCGAAGAAGGGGGACTATGGCTACACCTTC
once	TRBV6-1	-	14	TRBJ1-1	CASSDPLPRTEAFF	TGTGCCAGCAGTGACCCCCTTCCGAGGACTGAAGCTTTCTTT
-	TRBV6-5	TRBD2	13	TRBJ2-1	CASRTSEWNEQFF	TGTGCCAGCAGGACTAGCGAGTGGAATGAGCAGTTCTTC
-	TRBV5-1	-	14	TRBJ1-5	CASSLNMGDQPQHF	TGCGCCAGCAGCTTGAATATGGGAGATCAGCCCCAGCATTTT
-	TRBV28	-	13	TRBJ1-1	CASSSPLRTEAFF	TGTGCCAGCAGTTCCCCCCTTCGGACAGAAGCTTTCTTT
-	TRBV25-1	-	14	TRBJ1-5	CASSAALENQPQHF	TGTGCCAGCAGTGCAGCCCTGGAGAATCAGCCCCAGCATTTT
once	TRBV6-5	-	15	TRBJ2-2	CATLVTGYNTGELFF	TGTGCGACTCTTGTTACGGGGTACAACACCGGGGAGCTGTTTTTT
-	TRBV18	-	14	TRBJ2-1	CASSLGVADNEQFF	TGTGCCAGCTCCCTCGGGGTAGCGGACAATGAGCAGTTCTTC
-	TRBV30	-	13	TRBJ1-1	CAWSIARGTEAFF	TGTGCCTGGAGTATCGCCAGGGGTACTGAAGCTTTCTTT
-	TRBV29-1	-	15	TRBJ2-7	CSVEGSLQRSGEQYF	TGCAGCGTTGAAGGGTCGCTTCAAAGGTCGGGGGAGCAGTACTTC
-	TRBV14	TRBD1	16	TRBJ1-2	CASSPRPGQGDYGYTF	TGTGCCAGCAGCCCTAGGCCGGGACAGGGGGACTATGGCTACACCTTC
-	TRBV30	TRBD1	14	TRBJ1-6	CAWSAGGRNSPLHF	TGTGCCTGGAGTGCAGGGGGCAGGAATTCACCCCTCCACTTT
-	TRBV7-9	TRBD1	15	TRBJ1-5	CASSGTGGGNQPQHF	TGTGCCAGCAGCGGGACAGGGGGTGGCAATCAGCCCCAGCATTTT
-	TRBV11-2	-	14	TRBJ2-7	CASSFNRSPYEQYF	TGTGCCAGCAGCTTCAACAGGTCCCCCTACGAGCAGTACTTC
-	TRBV5-1	TRBD1	16	TRBJ2-3	CASSWGDRGPRDTQYF	TGCGCCAGCAGCTGGGGGGACAGGGGACCGAGAGATACGCAGTATTTT
-	TRBV2	-	13	TRBJ1-2	CASSEQGNYGYTF	TGTGCCAGCAGTGAGCAGGGTAACTATGGCTACACCTTC
-	TRBV19	TRBD1	14	TRBJ1-1	CASRSGQMNTEAFF	TGTGCCAGTAGATCGGGACAGATGAACACTGAAGCTTTCTTT
-	TRBV13	TRBD1	15	TRBJ2-6	CASSKTGAGANVLTF	TGTGCCAGCAGCAAAACAGGGGCTGGGGCCAACGTCCTGACTTTC
-	TRBV12-3/TRBV12-4	-	12	TRBJ2-7	CASSPEGHEQYF	TGTGCCAGCAGCCCTGAGGGCCACGAGCAGTACTTC
-	TRBV6-2/TRBV6-3	TRBD1	16	TRBJ2-7	CASSLDREVGITWQYF	TGTGCCAGCAGCCTGGACAGGGAGGTTGGAATTACGTGGCAGTACTTC
-	TRBV4-1	-	17	TRBJ1-4	CASSQVRRRGTNEKLFF	TGCGCCAGCAGCCAAGTTCGACGAAGAGGAACTAATGAAAAACTGTTTTTT
-	TRBV20-1	-	14	TRBJ1-1	CSASRASKGTEAFF	TGCAGTGCTAGTAGGGCCAGCAAGGGGACTGAAGCTTTCTTT
-	TRBV27	-	15	TRBJ2-7	CASRVQGQGGGEQYF	TGTGCCAGCAGAGTACAGGGTCAAGGAGGAGGCGAGCAGTACTTC
-	TRBV28	TRBD1	15	TRBJ1-2	CASSSEGQGAYGYTF	TGTGCCAGCAGTTCCGAAGGGCAGGGGGCCTATGGCTACACCTTC
-	TRBV7-2	-	12	TRBJ2-2	CASSFVAGELFF	TGTGCCAGCAGCTTTGTAGCCGGGGAGCTGTTTTTT
-	TRBV5-1	-	14	TRBJ2-2	CASSLWGGTGELFF	TGCGCCAGCAGCTTGTGGGGAGGAACCGGGGAGCTGTTTTTT